This T cell receptor beta chain was recorded in a study of cytomegalovirus exposure and HLA in healthy donors. On this clone: Its target is unknown.

With 5 bases removed from V and 7 bases from J, the gap between germline ends came to 15 bases. This CDR3 has 13 residues. Looked up from germline, CDR1 is SGHNT and CDR2 is YYREEE (reference sequence). Study outcomes and limitations: There were around 160 TCR beta chains listed as cytomegalovirus-associated. The dataset shows that most TCR sequences were rare, while some public TCRs occurred in many donors.

Libraries were prepared by immunoSEQ multiplex PCR; TCRdb keeps only in-frame clonotypes and omits some of them. The sample holds some 260,000 clones, 87% seen once. Specimen: PBMCs. The clonotype was recovered from a man aged 18-30 years in good health and CMV-seropositive. The V call is TRBV5-4, the J call TRBJ2-5, with a weak D call TRBD2 (5 bases). The CDR3 coding sequence is TGTGCCAGCAGACTCCTAGAAGAGGGGACCCAGTACTTC. Translating gives CASRLLEEGTQYF.